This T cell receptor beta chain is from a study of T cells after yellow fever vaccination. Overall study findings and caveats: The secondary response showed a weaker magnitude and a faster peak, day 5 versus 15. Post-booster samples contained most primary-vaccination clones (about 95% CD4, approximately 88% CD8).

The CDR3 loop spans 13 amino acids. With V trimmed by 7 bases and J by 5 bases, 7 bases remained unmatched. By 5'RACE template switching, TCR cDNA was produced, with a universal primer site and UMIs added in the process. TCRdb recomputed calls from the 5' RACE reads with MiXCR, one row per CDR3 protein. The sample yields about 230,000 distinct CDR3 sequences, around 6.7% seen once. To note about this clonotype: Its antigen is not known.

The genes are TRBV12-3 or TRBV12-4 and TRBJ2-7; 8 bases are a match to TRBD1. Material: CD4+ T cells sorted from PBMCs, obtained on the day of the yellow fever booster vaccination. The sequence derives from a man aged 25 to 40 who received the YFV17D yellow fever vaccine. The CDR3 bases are TGTGCCAGCACGGACAGGGCTTGGAACGAGCAGTACTTC. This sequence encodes CASTDRAWNEQYF.